A single sample is the source of the 13 T cell receptor beta chains below, sequenced in a study of cytomegalovirus exposure and HLA in healthy donors. With 60 Vbeta and 13 Jbeta primers, the PCR was carried out. Method: immunoSEQ multiplex PCR; TCRdb's copy keeps in-frame clones and lacks some. The sample yields 100,000 to 150,000 clones, approximately 78% seen once. The specimen sequenced was PBMCs. The receptor set was obtained from a woman aged 25 to 39 in good health and CMV-seronegative.

The genes are TRBV18 and TRBJ1-1; the D gene is possibly TRBD1 (5 bases). Trimming left V 3 bases short and J 1 base short, with 9 bases between. The germline CDR1 and CDR2 sequences are KGHSH and LQKENI. CDR3 length: 14 amino acids. The CDR3 nucleotides read TGTGCCAGCTCACCGGGGCGGAAGAACACTGAAGCTTTCTTT. Translation: CASSPGRKNTEAFF.

This sequence joins TRBV30 and TRBJ1-2; the match to TRBD1 covers 8 bases. Germline trimming cut 7 bases from V and 1 base from J; bases unmatched to any gene: 5. Germline CDR1 GTSNPN, CDR2 SVGIG (reference sequence). The length of the CDR3 is 13 residues. In nucleotides, the CDR3 is TGTGCCTTGTCAACAGGGGGTAACTATGGCTACACCTTC. Amino acids: CALSTGGNYGYTF.

This clone was found a few times. The chain has TRBV25-1 and TRBJ2-7; TRBD1 matches at 9 bases. This CDR3 comprises 15 residues. The junction had 7 bases not matched to a gene; V was cut back by 4 bases and J by 3 bases. CDR1 and CDR2 from the germline V gene are MGHDK and SYGVNS. As DNA, the CDR3 is TGTGCCAGCAGTGGCAGCGGGACAGGGAACTACGAGCAGTACTTC. It translates to CASSGSGTGNYEQYF.

V gene TRBV6-6 combines with J gene TRBJ2-3; 8 bases fit TRBD2. The CDR3 spans 15 residues. In germline, CDR1 is MNHNY, CDR2 SVGAGI (reference sequence). V dropped 5 bases and J dropped 4; count of bases not matched to a gene: 8. The DNA for the CDR3 is TGTGCCAGCAGTAACACGGGACTAGATCCAGATACGCAGTATTTT. Translation: CASSNTGLDPDTQYF.

The rearrangement links TRBV5-1 to TRBJ2-7, with D possibly being TRBD2 (6 bases). Germline V gives CDR1 SGHRS, CDR2 YFSETQ. The length of the CDR3 is 14 residues. V gave up 3 bases and J gave up 7 bases, with 17 bases separating them. CDR3 bases: TGCGCCAGCAGCTACTCGGACGGGAGTCGAGAGCAGTACTTC. This encodes CASSYSDGSREQYF.

This clone is a singleton in its sample. The rearrangement joins TRBV27 to TRBJ1-2, with TRBD1 matching 9 bases. This CDR3 contains 15 residues. Unmatched junction bases numbered 9, after V lost 6 bases and J lost 4 bases. Germline CDR1 is MNHEY and CDR2 is SMNVEV (reference sequence). This CDR3 is CASRTGGSGVYGYTF. In nucleotides, the CDR3 is TGTGCCAGCAGAACAGGGGGCAGTGGCGTCTATGGCTACACCTTC.

The chain is built from TRBV11-3 and TRBJ2-7; unclear D gene. Trimming cost V 1 base and J 5 bases, with 3 bases left between them. This CDR3 contains 11 residues. Germline CDR1 and CDR2: SGHNT and YENEEA. The CDR3 sequence is CASSLGDEQYF. The CDR3 nucleotides are TGTGCCAGCAGCTTAGGCGACGAGCAGTACTTC.

The CDR3 coding sequence is TGCGCCAGCAGCCAGGAAGCAGGGGCTGGGGCCAACGTCCTGACTTTC. It translates to CASSQEAGAGANVLTF. The J gene is TRBJ2-6, the V gene TRBV4-3; possible D gene TRBD1, 6 bases. With 3 bases removed from V and 2 bases from J, the gap between germline ends came to 11 bases. CDR1 and CDR2 from the germline V gene are LGHNA and YSLEER. This CDR3 is 16 amino acids long.

J is TRBJ1-5 and V is TRBV5-6; no reliable D call. The germline gives CDR1 SGHDT, CDR2 YYEEEE. V was pared by 0 bases and J by 4 bases, with 8 bases between. This CDR3 comprises 14 residues. The CDR3 DNA reads TGTGCCAGCAGCTTGGGGGCAGGTAATCAGCCCCAGCATTTT. Its translation is CASSLGAGNQPQHF.

The J gene is TRBJ2-5, the V gene TRBV7-9, with TRBD2 matching over 7 bases. Germline CDR1 SEHNR, CDR2 FQNEAQ (reference sequence). The CDR3 has 14 amino acids. The V segment lost 5 bases and the J segment 11 bases; nucleotides outside the gene matches: 14. CDR3: CASSRGSGWGGQYF. In DNA, the CDR3 is TGTGCCAGCAGCCGTGGTTCGGGCTGGGGGGGGCAGTACTTC.

The CDR3 coding sequence is TGTGCCAGCAGTGAACAGGGGGCTAGGAACACCATATATTTT. As protein: CASSEQGARNTIYF. The chain carries TRBV7-2 and TRBJ1-3; 9 bases agree with TRBD1. The CDR3 sequence is 14 residues long. Germline V gene data show CDR1 as SGHTA and CDR2 as FQGNSA. With V trimmed by 6 bases and J by 7 bases, 7 bases remained unmatched.

This chain uses TRBV10-2 with TRBJ2-7, with 10 bases lining up with TRBD2. Trimming at V came to 6 bases and at J to 4 bases, leaving 9 bases not matched to a gene. The CDR3 contains 15 residues. The germline V gene has CDR1 WSHSY and CDR2 SAAADI. The CDR3 protein is CASRGVSGGPYEQYF. The CDR3 DNA follows: TGCGCCAGCAGGGGGGTTAGCGGGGGGCCTTACGAGCAGTACTTC.

V gene TRBV15 combines with J gene TRBJ2-5, with 8 nucleotides matching TRBD1. This CDR3 is 14 amino acids long. Germline V lookup: CDR1 LNHNV, CDR2 YYDKDF (reference sequence). J was trimmed by 13 bases and V by 0 bases; bases with no gene match: 10. The CDR3 sequence is CATSRERGQGLPYF. The DNA for the CDR3 is TGTGCCACCAGCAGAGAGCGAGGACAGGGCCTCCCGTACTTC.